This TCR beta chain emerged from a study of cytomegalovirus exposure and HLA in healthy donors. Both 60 Vbeta primers and 13 Jbeta primers went into the PCR. Libraries were prepared by immunoSEQ multiplex PCR; TCRdb keeps only in-frame clonotypes and omits some of them. This table has 55,000 to 70,000 clones, 65% to 90% appearing once. Worth noting for this clone: The antigen is undetermined.

Study results and limitations: The investigators catalogued 164 TCR beta chains as cytomegalovirus-associated. Sequencing likely generated an artifact that appeared as a cluster of highly shared sequence variants.

This clonotype originated in a human donor in good health. The sequenced sample consisted of PBMCs.

Here the CDR3 reads CASSQDNVGGLAGGSTDTQYF. For the CDR3, the DNA is TGCGCCAGCAGCCAAGATAATGTTGGGGGACTAGCGGGAGGGAGCACAGATACGCAGTATTTT. The chain carries TRBV4-3 and TRBJ2-3, with 16 nucleotides matching TRBD2. Germline V gives CDR1 LGHNA, CDR2 YSLEER. The CDR3 covers 21 residues. Trimming at V came to 0 bases and at J to 0 bases, leaving 9 bases not matched to a gene.